This T cell receptor beta chain was captured by sequencing in a study of Ad26.COV2.S vaccination and SARS-CoV-2 variants. For the study at large: Intramuscular Ad26.COV2.S at 5x10^10 or 1x10^11 viral particles.

Study observations and caveats: Vaccine recipients posted higher spike-specific TCR breadth than their placebo counterparts. Non-spike TCR breadth did not differ much between vaccine and placebo recipients.

Treatment denoted: 19 received Ad26.COV2.S at low or high dose, single or two shots; 5 received placebo; per-sample allocation not given. The study sampled participants on day 63 after the first vaccine or placebo injection. The donor's status was that of an adult aged 18-55 years in Boston. About this clone itself: Its antigen is not known.

The CDR3 has 17 amino acids. CDR1 is LNHDA and CDR2 is SQIVND in the germline V gene (reference sequence). The table came from immunoSEQ multiplex PCR; TCRdb's copy has only in-frame clones and leaves some out. In the table there are roughly 420,000 clones, nearly 90% of which are singletons. This rearrangement joins TRBV19 to TRBJ2-6; D might be TRBD1 or TRBD2, each matching 5 bases. The sample was peripheral blood, taken in a trial of Ad26.COV2.S vaccine versus placebo. The receptor was isolated from a person between 18 and 65 years old who received the Ad26.COV2.S COVID-19 vaccine or a placebo. CDR3: CATTPTGGSSGANVLTF. In DNA, the CDR3 is TGTGCTACAACACCCACAGGTGGGAGCTCTGGGGCCAACGTCCTGACTTTC.